Here is one T cell receptor (beta chain) with its context. Its matching antigen is unknown. The data were produced by immunoSEQ multiplex PCR, yet TCRdb's version contains in-frame clones alone and is incomplete. The sample yields under 110,000 clones, 90% seen once. This sample is part of a study of T cell responses to AZD1222 COVID-19 vaccine. Study-level findings and limits: None of the repertoires were sampled until the peak T cell response had passed. The number of AZD1222 recipients seropositive at baseline was only 5 to 7.

Trimming cost V 3 bases and J 5 bases, with 13 bases left between them. CDR1 and CDR2 (germline): SNHLY, FYNNEI. The CDR3 loop spans 14 amino acids. The V gene is TRBV2, the J gene TRBJ1-1, with D unresolved. The specimen was peripheral blood, collected 28 days after the second AZD1222 dose. The sequence was obtained from an adult who received the AZD1222 COVID-19 vaccine. The CDR3 reads CASSDNPGWTEAFF. CDR3 bases: TGTGCCAGCAGTGATAATCCGGGTTGGACTGAAGCTTTCTTT.